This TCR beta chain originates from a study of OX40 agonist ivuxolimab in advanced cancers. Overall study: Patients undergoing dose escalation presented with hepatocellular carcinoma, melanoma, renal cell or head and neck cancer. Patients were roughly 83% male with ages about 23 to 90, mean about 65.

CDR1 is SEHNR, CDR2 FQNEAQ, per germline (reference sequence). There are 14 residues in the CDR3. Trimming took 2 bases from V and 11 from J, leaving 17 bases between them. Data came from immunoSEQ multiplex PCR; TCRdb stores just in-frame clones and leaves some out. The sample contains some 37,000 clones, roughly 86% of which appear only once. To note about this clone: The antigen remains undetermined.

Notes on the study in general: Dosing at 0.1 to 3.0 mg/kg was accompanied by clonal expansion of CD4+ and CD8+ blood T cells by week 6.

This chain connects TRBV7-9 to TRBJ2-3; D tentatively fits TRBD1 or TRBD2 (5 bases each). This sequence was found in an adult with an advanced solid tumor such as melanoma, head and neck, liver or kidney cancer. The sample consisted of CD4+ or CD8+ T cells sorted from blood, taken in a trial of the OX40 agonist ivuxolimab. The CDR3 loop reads CASSLSGGRGQQYF. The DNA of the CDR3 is TGTGCCAGCAGCTTAAGTGGAGGACGGGGCCAGCAGTATTTT.